This T cell receptor (beta chain) was retrieved from a study of shared clonotypes between healthy human individuals. Study information: CD8 memory received one plate per donor, CD8 naive two, CD4 memory three and CD4 naive three. Study-level findings and limits: Between a handful of donors, naive CD4 clonotypes were shared at a level of approximately 5%.

Regarding this clone: As yet, its antigen is unknown.

This was a deep-level run. Per the authors' pipeline: Filtering of immunoSEQ junctional sequences could not match full-length read filtering. The repertoire was sequenced with immunoSEQ multiplex PCR; TCRdb's copy has only in-frame clones and lacks some. V, J and clone size reflect that table, while D and trimming were determined from the DNA. The table shows about a million clones, with around three quarters occurring only once. The sequence was collected from a man in his late teens or twenties in good health. Some clones in this sample may be carry-over from other donors' samples. The source material was memory CD4+ T cells from PBMCs. Subset in this sample: CD45RA-negative fraction.

Written as DNA, the CDR3 is TGTGCCAGCAGCTTAACCCGAATAGGGGCCTCGAACACTGAAGCTTTCTTT. Amino acids: CASSLTRIGASNTEAFF. The chain links TRBV11-2 to TRBJ1-1; D might be TRBD1 (5 bases). In germline, CDR1 is SGHAT, CDR2 FQNNGV. Trimming removed 2 bases at V and 1 base at J, with 17 bases between. The CDR3 is 17 residues long. Combining the CDR3 with reference TRBV11-2 and TRBJ1-1 gives the whole variable domain EAGVAQSPRYKIIEKRQSVAFWCNPISGHATLYWYQQILGQGPKLLIQFQNNGVVDDSQLPKDRFSAERLKGVDSTLKIQPAKLEDSAVYLCASSLTRIGASNTEAFFGQGTRLTVV.